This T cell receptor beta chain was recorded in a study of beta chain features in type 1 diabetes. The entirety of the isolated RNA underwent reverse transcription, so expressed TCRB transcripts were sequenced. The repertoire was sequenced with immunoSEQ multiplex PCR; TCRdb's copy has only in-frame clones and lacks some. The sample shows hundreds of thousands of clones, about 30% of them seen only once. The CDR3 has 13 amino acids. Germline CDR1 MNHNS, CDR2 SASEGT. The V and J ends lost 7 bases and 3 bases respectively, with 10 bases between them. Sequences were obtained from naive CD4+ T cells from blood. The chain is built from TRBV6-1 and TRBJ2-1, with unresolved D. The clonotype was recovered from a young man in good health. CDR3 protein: CASTIGFYNEQFF. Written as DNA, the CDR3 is TGTGCCAGCACAATAGGGTTCTACAATGAGCAGTTCTTC.